Following are 14 T cell receptor beta chains from one sample sequenced in a study of blood T cell repertoires in COVID-19. The table came from immunoSEQ multiplex PCR; TCRdb's copy has only in-frame clones and leaves some out. Of fewer than 350,000 clones in the sample, around 86% are singletons; the top ten hold 5.2%. The source material was PBMCs or T cells enriched from blood (not recorded which). The source of these receptors is a man aged 55 to 70 who had recovered from COVID-19.

The chain combines TRBV19 with TRBJ2-1; TRBD2 aligns across 12 bases. Germline CDR1 reads LNHDA; CDR2 reads SQIVND (reference sequence). This CDR3 comprises 13 residues. V dropped 5 bases and J dropped 9; count of bases not matched to a gene: 2. CDR3: CASSLAGGVEQFF. The DNA for the CDR3 is TGTGCCAGTAGTCTAGCGGGAGGGGTTGAGCAGTTCTTC.

The chain combines TRBV15 with TRBJ2-5, with 9 nucleotides matching TRBD2. The CDR3 totals 14 residues. Trimming removed 7 bases from V and 5 bases from J; junction bases left unmatched: 8. Germline lookup yields CDR1 LNHNV and CDR2 YYDKDF (reference sequence). The CDR3 coding sequence is TGTGCCACCAAGAGCCTAGCGGGATATGAGACCCAGTACTTC. Translating gives CATKSLAGYETQYF.

This chain links TRBV4-2 with TRBJ2-5; TRBD2 matches at 10 bases. Germline values: CDR1 LGHNA, CDR2 YNFKEQ. The CDR3 has 15 amino acids. The trim removed 6 bases at V and 1 base at J, leaving 5 bases unmatched. The CDR3 coding sequence is TGTGCCAGCAGGCCTGGGACTAGCGCCCAAGAGACCCAGTACTTC. It specifies CASRPGTSAQETQYF.

In this sample, this clone turned up a few times. The chain carries TRBV6-5 and TRBJ2-1, with TRBD2 identical over 8 bases. V shed 6 bases and J 3 bases; nucleotides not matched to a gene: 4. The CDR3 runs to 14 residues. CDR1 and CDR2 (germline): MNHEY, SVGAGI. The CDR3 protein is CASSLAGDYNEQFF. The DNA for the CDR3 is TGTGCCAGCAGCCTAGCGGGCGACTACAATGAGCAGTTCTTC.

The chain uses TRBV18 and TRBJ1-2; perhaps TRBD1 as D (5 bases). Trimming took off 3 bases at V and 2 bases at J, with 10 bases between the two ends. CDR1 is KGHSH, CDR2 LQKENI, per germline. CDR3 length: 14 residues. CDR3 in amino acids: CASSPSQENYGYTF. CDR3 nucleotides: TGTGCCAGCTCACCGTCACAGGAGAACTATGGCTACACCTTC.

The V gene is TRBV5-1, the J gene TRBJ1-2, with 9 bases fitting TRBD1. With 2 bases clipped from V and 4 bases from J, the junction kept 27 bases outside the gene matches. The CDR3 is 22 residues long. The germline gives CDR1 SGHRS, CDR2 YFSETQ. This chain's CDR3 is CASSFRPNLGGTGGERSYGYTF. CDR3 sequence (DNA): TGCGCCAGCAGCTTCAGACCAAATTTAGGGGGCACAGGGGGCGAGAGGAGCTATGGCTACACCTTC. The full variable domain, with the rest looked up from reference TRBV5-1 and TRBJ1-2, is KAGVTQTPRYLIKTRGQQVTLSCSPISGHRSVSWYQQTPGQGLQFLFEYFSETQRNKGNFPGRFSGRQFSNSRSEMNVSTLELGDSALYLCASSFRPNLGGTGGERSYGYTFGSGTRLTVV.

The chain is built from TRBV6-6 and TRBJ1-1; 9 bases fit TRBD1. Looked up from germline, CDR1 is MNHNY and CDR2 is SVGAGI (reference sequence). The CDR3 extends over 14 amino acids. V shed 5 bases, J shed 7 bases, and the junction held 8 bases outside the gene matches. CDR3 in amino acids: CASSKKQGANEAFF. The DNA of the CDR3 is TGTGCCAGCAGTAAGAAACAGGGGGCTAATGAAGCTTTCTTT.

The DNA of the CDR3 is TGTGCCAGCAGTGAACGGCGGACAGGGGAGACCCAGTACTTC. Its translation is CASSERRTGETQYF. This sequence joins TRBV25-1 and TRBJ2-5, with 8 bases identical to TRBD1. V lost 2 bases to trimming and J lost 5 bases; unmatched junction nucleotides: 4. CDR1 and CDR2 (germline): MGHDK, SYGVNS. This CDR3 region has 14 residues.

About this clone itself: The same CDR3 arises from other DNA sequences in this sample as well. The rearrangement joins TRBV6-2 or TRBV6-3 to TRBJ2-7, with 13 nucleotides matching TRBD2. Germline V gene sequence: CDR1 MNHEY, CDR2 SVGEGT. J gave up 0 bases and V 6 bases, and 2 bases lay outside the gene matches. CDR3 length: 15 residues. CDR3 amino acids: CASSRLAGGSYEQYF. For the CDR3, the DNA is TGTGCCAGCAGCCGACTAGCGGGAGGCTCCTACGAGCAGTACTTC.

This clone was seen once. The CDR3, as DNA: TGTGCCAGCAGAGACAAGCGCAGGGCTCACGGCTACACCTTC. Encoded protein: CASRDKRRAHGYTF. V is TRBV6-5 and J is TRBJ1-2; perhaps TRBD1 as D (5 bases). Per the germline V gene, CDR1 is MNHEY and CDR2 is SVGAGI. The CDR3 runs to 14 residues. V was clipped by 6 bases and J by 8 bases, with 19 bases between them.

The rearrangement uses TRBV28 and TRBJ1-2; TRBD1 might be the D (5 bases). Germline V lookup: CDR1 MDHEN, CDR2 SYDVKM. This CDR3 is 14 amino acids long. The ends were cut back, 3 bases at V and 8 bases at J, with 16 bases in the middle. CDR3 sequence: CASSLPQGSGGYTF. The CDR3 DNA is TGTGCCAGCAGTTTGCCGCAGGGTTCTGGGGGCTACACCTTC.

The V and J genes are TRBV10-1 and TRBJ1-2; 9 positions match TRBD1. The V gene's germline CDR1 is WNHNN and CDR2 SYGVQD (reference sequence). V was pared by 6 bases and J by 3 bases, with 2 bases of the junction left unmatched. The CDR3 sequence is 13 residues long. CDR3 protein: CASSRDRDYGYTF. The CDR3 nucleotides read TGCGCCAGCAGCCGGGACAGGGACTATGGCTACACCTTC.

This clone is a singleton in its sample. This CDR3 is CASSLPGGSGANVLTF. The CDR3, as DNA: TGTGCCAGCAGTTTACCAGGGGGGAGCGGGGCCAACGTCCTGACTTTC. This sequence joins TRBV28 and TRBJ2-6; a possible D gene is TRBD1 (7 bases). The CDR3 is made up of 16 amino acids. V was pared by 2 bases and J by 4 bases, with 12 bases between. Germline CDR1 MDHEN, CDR2 SYDVKM.

The rearrangement links TRBV5-1 to TRBJ1-1, with D maybe TRBD1 (5 bases). The CDR3 covers 14 residues. Germline V gene sequence: CDR1 SGHRS, CDR2 YFSETQ. V was pared by 2 bases and J by 2 bases, with 10 bases between. In DNA form, the CDR3 reads TGCGCCAGCAGCTTAGGGGTGGCTAACACTGAAGCTTTCTTT. Translating gives CASSLGVANTEAFF.